This TCR beta chain derives from a study of OX40 agonist ivuxolimab in advanced cancers. Study outcomes and limitations: Also present in some nonresponders was a low level of normalized T-cell clonal expansion.

As regards this clone: Its antigen is not known.

CDR3 length equals 14 residues. Deletions cut 3 bases from V and 6 bases from J, with 12 bases between. Germline CDR1 is SGHAT and CDR2 is FQDESV (reference sequence). Profiled with immunoSEQ multiplex PCR; TCRdb holds only in-frame clones, not every one. The data contain 55,000 to 80,000 clones, 92% of them singletons. This sample comprised CD4+ or CD8+ T cells sorted from blood, obtained in a trial of the OX40 agonist ivuxolimab. The TCR originated in an adult with an advanced solid tumor such as melanoma, head and neck, liver or kidney cancer. The chain combines TRBV11-1 with TRBJ2-1; tentatively, D is TRBD2 (5 bases). In DNA form, the CDR3 reads TGTGCCAGCAGCTTCGTGGACTCCACCAATGAGCAGTTCTTC. Residues: CASSFVDSTNEQFF. Complete variable domain (other parts from reference TRBV11-1 and TRBJ2-1): EAEVAQSPRYKITEKSQAVAFWCDPISGHATLYWYRQILGQGPELLVQFQDESVVDDSQLPKDRFSAERLKGVDSTLKIQPAELGDSAMYLCASSFVDSTNEQFFGPGTRLTVL.